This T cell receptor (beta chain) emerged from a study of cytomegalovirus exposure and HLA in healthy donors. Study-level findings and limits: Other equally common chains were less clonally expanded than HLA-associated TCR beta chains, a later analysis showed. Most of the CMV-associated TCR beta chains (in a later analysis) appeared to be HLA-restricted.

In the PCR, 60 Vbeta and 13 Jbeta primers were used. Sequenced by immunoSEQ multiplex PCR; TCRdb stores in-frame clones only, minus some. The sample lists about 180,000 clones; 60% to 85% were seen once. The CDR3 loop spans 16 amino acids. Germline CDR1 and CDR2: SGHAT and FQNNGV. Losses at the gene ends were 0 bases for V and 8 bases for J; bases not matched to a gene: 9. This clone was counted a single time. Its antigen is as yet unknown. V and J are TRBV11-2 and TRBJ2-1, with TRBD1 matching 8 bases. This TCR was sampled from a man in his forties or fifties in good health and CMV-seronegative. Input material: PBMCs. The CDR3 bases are TGTGCCAGCAGCTTAGAATCAGGACAGGGCCCCTATGAGCAGTTCTTC. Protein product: CASSLESGQGPYEQFF.